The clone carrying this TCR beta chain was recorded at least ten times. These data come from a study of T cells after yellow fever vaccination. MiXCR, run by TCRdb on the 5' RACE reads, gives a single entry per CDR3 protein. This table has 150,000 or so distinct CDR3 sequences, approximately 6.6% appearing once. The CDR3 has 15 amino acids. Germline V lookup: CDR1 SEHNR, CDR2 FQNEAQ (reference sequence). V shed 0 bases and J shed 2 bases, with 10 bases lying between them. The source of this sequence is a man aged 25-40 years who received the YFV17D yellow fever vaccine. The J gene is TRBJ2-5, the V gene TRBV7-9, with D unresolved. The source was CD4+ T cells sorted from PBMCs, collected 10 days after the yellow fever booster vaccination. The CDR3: CASSLAVRRQETQYF. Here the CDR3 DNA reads TGTGCCAGCAGCTTAGCGGTTAGGCGGCAAGAGACCCAGTACTTC.